These 7 T cell receptor beta chains originate from one sample sequenced in a study of Tregs in tolerant kidney transplant recipients. Mixed chimerism was transient after nonmyeloablative marrow transplants from related graft donors. Repertoires were generated with immunoSEQ multiplex PCR, while TCRdb's copy carries only in-frame clones and drops some. The sample lists about 52,000 clones, 90% to 95% occurring once. The starting material was CD8+ T cells from blood (PBMCs), obtained 24 months after the transplant. The receptors were gathered from a human patient who received a combined kidney and bone marrow transplant. Some T cells may be graft donor cells.

The chain has TRBV4-3 and TRBJ2-3, with 8 nucleotides matching TRBD1. Trimming took 4 bases from V and 4 from J; bases not matched to a gene: 7. CDR3 size: 15 residues. The germline gives CDR1 LGHNA, CDR2 YSLEER. CDR3 sequence: CASSRNSRGPDTQYF. The DNA for the CDR3 is TGCGCCAGCAGCCGCAACTCCAGGGGGCCAGATACGCAGTATTTT.

This clone has only one observation. This chain links TRBV19 with TRBJ2-7, with 8 bases fitting TRBD1. The germline V gene encodes CDR1 LNHDA and CDR2 SQIVND (reference sequence). The CDR3 consists of 15 residues. V lost 3 bases, J lost 2 bases, and 6 bases stayed unmatched. CDR3 protein: CASSIGTGGTYEQYF. As DNA, the CDR3 is TGTGCCAGTAGTATCGGGACAGGAGGAACCTACGAGCAGTACTTC.

V gene TRBV11-2 combines with J gene TRBJ1-3, with 7 nucleotides matching TRBD1. The V and J ends lost 5 bases and 3 bases, in that order; junction bases with no gene match: 4. The V gene's germline CDR1 is SGHAT and CDR2 FQNNGV. The CDR3 length is 14 residues. CDR3 residues: CASSIYRGGNTIYF. In DNA, the CDR3 is TGTGCCAGCAGCATCTACAGGGGTGGAAACACCATATATTTT.

The chain has TRBV18 and TRBJ2-1, with a possible D match to TRBD2 (5 bases). Looked up from germline, CDR1 is KGHSH and CDR2 is LQKENI. CDR3 length: 17 residues. V lost 6 bases and J 0 bases, leaving 18 bases between the germline ends. In DNA form, the CDR3 reads TGTGCCAGCTCCCCCGAGGGAAGCTCTTACTCCTACAATGAGCAGTTCTTC. This encodes CASSPEGSSYSYNEQFF.

The chain links TRBV5-1 to TRBJ1-2; D might be TRBD1 (6 bases). In germline, CDR1 is SGHRS, CDR2 YFSETQ. Trimming pared 4 bases from V and 5 bases from J, leaving 21 bases between. The CDR3 is made up of 16 amino acids. In nucleotides, the CDR3 is TGCGCCAGCAGCAGTACAGGGCTTTCTTCCCATTATGGCTACACCTTC. This sequence encodes CASSSTGLSSHYGYTF. Using reference TRBV5-1 and TRBJ1-2 for the parts outside the CDR3, the full variable domain is KAGVTQTPRYLIKTRGQQVTLSCSPISGHRSVSWYQQTPGQGLQFLFEYFSETQRNKGNFPGRFSGRQFSNSRSEMNVSTLELGDSALYLCASSSTGLSSHYGYTFGSGTRLTVV.

The chain links TRBV13 to TRBJ2-7, with 8 bases that match TRBD1. Germline CDR1 is PRHDT and CDR2 is FYEKMQ (reference sequence). V lost 5 bases and J lost 1; bases outside the gene matches: 7. This CDR3 has 15 amino acids. As DNA, the CDR3 is TGTGCCAGCAGCCTCGCCGGGACAGGATCCTACGAGCAGTACTTC. Translation gives CASSLAGTGSYEQYF.

The J gene is TRBJ1-1, the V gene TRBV4-3; 9 bases match TRBD1. The CDR3 totals 15 residues. Germline lookup yields CDR1 LGHNA and CDR2 YSLEER. The ends lost 4 bases at V and 5 bases at J; junction bases unmatched: 8. The CDR3 bases are TGCGCCAGCAGCCCCGTGACAGGGGGGGGGACTGAAGCTTTCTTT. Encoded protein: CASSPVTGGGTEAFF.